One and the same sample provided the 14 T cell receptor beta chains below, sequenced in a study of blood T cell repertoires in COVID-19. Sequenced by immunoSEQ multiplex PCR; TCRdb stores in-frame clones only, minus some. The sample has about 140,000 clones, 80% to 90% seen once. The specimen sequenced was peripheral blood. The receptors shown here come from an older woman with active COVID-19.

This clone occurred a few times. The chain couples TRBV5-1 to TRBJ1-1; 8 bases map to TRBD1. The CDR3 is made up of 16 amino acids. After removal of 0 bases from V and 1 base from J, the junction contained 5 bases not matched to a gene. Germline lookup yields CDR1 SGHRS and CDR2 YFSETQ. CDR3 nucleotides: TGCGCCAGCAGCTTGGCCACCGGGACAGGGAACACTGAAGCTTTCTTT. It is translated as CASSLATGTGNTEAFF.

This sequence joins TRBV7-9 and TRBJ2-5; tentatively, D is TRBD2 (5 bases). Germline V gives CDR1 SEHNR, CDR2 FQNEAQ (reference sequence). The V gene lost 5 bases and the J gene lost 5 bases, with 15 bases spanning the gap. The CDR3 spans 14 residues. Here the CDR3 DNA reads TGTGCCAGCAGCCCCCTGGTGGGAGCGGAGACCCAGTACTTC. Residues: CASSPLVGAETQYF.

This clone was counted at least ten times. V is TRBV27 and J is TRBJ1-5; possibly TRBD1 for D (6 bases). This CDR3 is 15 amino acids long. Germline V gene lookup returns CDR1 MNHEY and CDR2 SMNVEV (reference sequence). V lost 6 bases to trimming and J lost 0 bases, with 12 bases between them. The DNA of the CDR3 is TGTGCCAGCAGGGCAGGGGTCATTAGCAATCAGCCCCAGCATTTT. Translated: CASRAGVISNQPQHF.

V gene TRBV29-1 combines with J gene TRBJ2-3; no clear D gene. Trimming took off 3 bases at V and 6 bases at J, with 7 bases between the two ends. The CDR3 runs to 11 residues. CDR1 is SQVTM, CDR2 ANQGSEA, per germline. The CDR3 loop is CSVDPRDTQYF. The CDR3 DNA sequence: TGCAGCGTTGACCCACGGGATACGCAGTATTTT.

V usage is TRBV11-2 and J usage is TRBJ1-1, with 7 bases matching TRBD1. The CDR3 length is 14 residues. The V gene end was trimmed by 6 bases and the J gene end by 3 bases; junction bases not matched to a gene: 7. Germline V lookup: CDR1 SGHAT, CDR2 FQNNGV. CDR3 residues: CASSEDRSYTEAFF. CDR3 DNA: TGTGCCAGCAGTGAGGACAGGTCTTACACTGAAGCTTTCTTT.

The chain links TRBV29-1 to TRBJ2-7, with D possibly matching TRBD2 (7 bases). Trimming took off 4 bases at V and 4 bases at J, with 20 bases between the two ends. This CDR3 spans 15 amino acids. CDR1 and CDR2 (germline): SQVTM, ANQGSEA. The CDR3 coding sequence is TGCAGCGTTGGTGGTCGGGGGGCGTACTCATACGAGCAGTACTTC. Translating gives CSVGGRGAYSYEQYF.

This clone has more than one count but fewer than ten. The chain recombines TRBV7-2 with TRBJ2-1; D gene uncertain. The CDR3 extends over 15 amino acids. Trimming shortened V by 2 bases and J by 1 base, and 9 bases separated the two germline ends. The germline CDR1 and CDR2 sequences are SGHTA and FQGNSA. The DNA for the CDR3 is TGTGCCAGCAGCTTACTTACTTTTTCCTACAATGAGCAGTTCTTC. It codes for CASSLLTFSYNEQFF.

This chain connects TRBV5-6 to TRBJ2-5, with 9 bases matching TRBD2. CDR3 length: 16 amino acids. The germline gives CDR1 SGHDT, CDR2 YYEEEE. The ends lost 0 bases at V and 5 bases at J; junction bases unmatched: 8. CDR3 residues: CASSLGHAGGRETQYF. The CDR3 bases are TGTGCCAGCAGCTTGGGACACGCGGGAGGGAGGGAGACCCAGTACTTC.

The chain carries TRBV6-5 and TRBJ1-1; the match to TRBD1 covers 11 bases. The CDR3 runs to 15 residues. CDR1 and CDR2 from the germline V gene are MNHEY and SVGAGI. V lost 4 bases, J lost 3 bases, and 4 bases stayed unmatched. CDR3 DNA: TGTGCCAGCAGTTCCGAGGGACAGGGGGACACTGAAGCTTTCTTT. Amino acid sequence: CASSSEGQGDTEAFF.

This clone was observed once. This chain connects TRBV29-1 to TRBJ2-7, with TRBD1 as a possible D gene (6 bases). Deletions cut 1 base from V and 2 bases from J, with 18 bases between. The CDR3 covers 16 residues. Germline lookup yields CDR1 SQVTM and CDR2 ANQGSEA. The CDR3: CSVEVFMIQGAYEQYF. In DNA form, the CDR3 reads TGCAGCGTTGAAGTATTTATGATACAGGGAGCCTACGAGCAGTACTTC.

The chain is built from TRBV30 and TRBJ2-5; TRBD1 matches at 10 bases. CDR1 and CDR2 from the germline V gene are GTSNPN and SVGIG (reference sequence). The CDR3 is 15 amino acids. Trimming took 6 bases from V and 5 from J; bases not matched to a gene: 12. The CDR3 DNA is TGTGCCTGTGCATCGGGACAGGGGTGGCGGGAGACCCAGTACTTC. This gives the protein CACASGQGWRETQYF.

Written as DNA, the CDR3 is TGTGCCAGCAGTTACTCAAAAGGGGTGGGCTACACCTTC. Amino acids: CASSYSKGVGYTF. J is TRBJ1-2 and V is TRBV6-6; weak D call: TRBD1 (5 bases). This CDR3 is 13 amino acids long. The germline V gene has CDR1 MNHNY and CDR2 SVGAGI (reference sequence). Trimming took off 0 bases at V and 8 bases at J, with 10 bases between the two ends.

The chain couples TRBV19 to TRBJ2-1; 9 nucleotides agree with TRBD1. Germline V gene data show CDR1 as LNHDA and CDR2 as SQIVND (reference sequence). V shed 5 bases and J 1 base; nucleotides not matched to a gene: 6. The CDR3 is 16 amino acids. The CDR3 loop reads CASSLGQGRSYNEQFF. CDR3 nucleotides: TGTGCCAGTAGTCTGGGACAGGGACGGTCCTACAATGAGCAGTTCTTC. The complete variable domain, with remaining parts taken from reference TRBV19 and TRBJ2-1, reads DGGITQSPKYLFRKEGQNVTLSCEQNLNHDAMYWYRQDPGQGLRLIYYSQIVNDFQKGDIAEGYSVSREKKESFPLTVTSAQKNPTAFYLCASSLGQGRSYNEQFFGPGTRLTVL.

In nucleotides, the CDR3 is TGTGCCAGCAGCAGTACAGGGGGAGGTGCGGGGACCCAGTACTTC. It yields the protein CASSSTGGGAGTQYF. The rearrangement uses TRBV28 and TRBJ2-5; TRBD1 aligns across 8 bases. Germline V gene lookup returns CDR1 MDHEN and CDR2 SYDVKM. V trimming: 6 bases; J trimming: 7 bases; junction bases outside the gene matches: 13. This CDR3 has 15 residues.